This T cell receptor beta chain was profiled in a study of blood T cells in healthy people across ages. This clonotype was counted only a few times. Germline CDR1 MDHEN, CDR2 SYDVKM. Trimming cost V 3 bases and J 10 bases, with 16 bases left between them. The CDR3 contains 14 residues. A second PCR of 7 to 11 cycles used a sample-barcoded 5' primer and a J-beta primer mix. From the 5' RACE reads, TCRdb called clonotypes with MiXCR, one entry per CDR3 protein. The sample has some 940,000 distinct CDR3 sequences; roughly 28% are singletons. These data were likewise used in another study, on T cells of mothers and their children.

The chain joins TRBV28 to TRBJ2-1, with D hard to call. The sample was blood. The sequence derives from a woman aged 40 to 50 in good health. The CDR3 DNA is TGTGCCAGCAGTTTCCCCACTGGCACAAGAGAGCAGTTCTTC. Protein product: CASSFPTGTREQFF. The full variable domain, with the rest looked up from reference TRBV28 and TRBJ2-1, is DVKVTQSSRYLVKRTGEKVFLECVQDMDHENMFWYRQDPGLGLRLIYFSYDVKMKEKGDIPEGYSVSREKKERFSLILESASTNQTSMYLCASSFPTGTREQFFGPGTRLTVL.